Reported below is one T cell receptor beta chain. Its target is unknown. The data were taken from a study of cytomegalovirus exposure and HLA in healthy donors. Points from the study as a whole: CMV serostatus was the sole immune exposure information available. A few of the chains that were CMV-associated were confirmed in vitro to be specific for CMV antigens. Of the V segments, some could not be distinguished, including TRBV6-2 and TRBV6-3, and were excluded. Later on, an analysis tied about 17,000 TCR beta sequences to HLA alleles at 0.05 false discovery rate.

It was with 60 Vbeta and 13 Jbeta primers that the PCR ran. TCRdb keeps only in-frame clones here, not all; method: immunoSEQ multiplex PCR. The data show roughly 130,000 clones, approximately 80% seen once. Per the germline V gene, CDR1 is SGHRS and CDR2 is YFSETQ. Trimming pared 0 bases from V and 0 bases from J, leaving 12 bases between. CDR3 length equals 16 residues. The source of this sequence is a male donor in good health and CMV-seronegative. Sequencing was carried out using PBMCs. This rearrangement joins TRBV5-1 to TRBJ1-2, with a weak D call TRBD1 (5 bases). The CDR3 loop reads CASSLAAGLANYGYTF. The CDR3 bases are TGCGCCAGCAGCTTGGCGGCAGGGCTTGCTAACTATGGCTACACCTTC. Filled out from reference TRBV5-1 and TRBJ1-2, the complete variable domain reads KAGVTQTPRYLIKTRGQQVTLSCSPISGHRSVSWYQQTPGQGLQFLFEYFSETQRNKGNFPGRFSGRQFSNSRSEMNVSTLELGDSALYLCASSLAAGLANYGYTFGSGTRLTVV.